This T cell receptor (beta chain) was observed in a study of human thymus T cells. The source of the thymus tissue was resections taken during corrective heart surgery. The CDR3 covers 12 residues. Germline CDR1 SQVTM, CDR2 ANQGSEA. V was clipped by 5 bases and J by 3 bases, with 11 bases between them. Clones were sequenced by immunoSEQ multiplex PCR, and TCRdb holds only the in-frame ones, with some missing. Found here are more than 70,000 clones, just over 95% of them singletons; the top ten hold 0.031%. The material sequenced was thymus tissue. The gene calls are TRBV29-1 and TRBJ2-7; D may correspond to TRBD1 or TRBD2 (7 bases each). The sequence came from a boy under three years old with a congenital heart defect but otherwise immunologically healthy. CDR3 bases: TGCAGCGTTTCAGGGGGGGGCTACGAGCAGTACTTC. Protein sequence: CSVSGGGYEQYF.